Many counts were recorded for the clone carrying this TCR beta chain. Antigen unknown. The data were obtained in a study of T-cell reconstitution after alpha-beta-depleted transplantation in children. Study-wide results and caveats: Reportedly, only several hundred clones from non-depleted graft cells drove alpha-beta T-cell counts at about two months.

Per the germline V gene, CDR1 is SNHLY and CDR2 is FYNNEI. Trimming pared 3 bases from V and 3 bases from J, leaving 8 bases between. The CDR3 contains 13 residues. Unique molecular identifiers featured in how the TCRbeta library was prepared. From the PCR reads, TCRdb called clonotypes with MiXCR, one entry per CDR3 protein. The sample yields about 460,000 distinct CDR3 sequences, more than 9% seen once. The sequence was collected from a child younger than 10 with inherited bone marrow failure, due to receive a stem cell transplant. The chain combines TRBV2 with TRBJ1-1, with D possibly being TRBD1 (5 bases). The sequences come from PBMCs, collected before TCRalphabeta/CD19-depleted stem cell transplant. CDR3: CASSEDIHTEAFF. CDR3 sequence (DNA): TGTGCCAGCAGTGAGGACATACACACTGAAGCTTTCTTT.